The sequence of this T cell receptor (beta chain) was determined in a study of blood T cell repertoires in COVID-19. The table came from immunoSEQ multiplex PCR; TCRdb's copy has only in-frame clones and leaves some out. The data contain 56,000 or so clones, more than 70% of them singletons. V lost 1 base, J lost 4 bases, and 10 bases lay in between. The length of the CDR3 is 14 residues. The germline V gene has CDR1 SGHNT and CDR2 YYREEE (reference sequence). The sample holds one count of this clone. The chain combines TRBV5-4 with TRBJ2-3; the D gene is possibly TRBD1 (5 bases). Source material: peripheral blood. The sequence came from a human donor in a cohort sampled during active COVID-19. CDR3 sequence: CASSLLQGPDTQYF. DNA for the CDR3: TGTGCCAGCAGCTTGTTGCAGGGCCCAGATACGCAGTATTTT.